This is a list of T cell receptor beta chains from one sample in a study of cytomegalovirus exposure and HLA in healthy donors. TCRdb's table, derived via immunoSEQ multiplex PCR, lists solely in-frame clones and lacks some. The top ten hold approximately 3.1% of the sample, which has more than 250,000 clones, about nine tenths seen once. Sequencing used PBMCs. The receptor source for this set is a woman in her 30s in good health and CMV-seronegative. Each CDR3 is given with its conserved first and last residue. Fields, in order: clone size, J gene, D gene, V gene, CDR3 protein, CDR3 DNA. A D gene is named only where the DNA matches it firmly. Clone size is not always given. Where it is, it says once, few, many or a class for expanded clones.

>few|TRBJ1-5|-|TRBV6-1
CASSEASNQPQHF
TGTGCCAGCAGTGAAGCAAGTAATCAGCCCCAGCATTTT
>-|TRBJ2-7|TRBD2|TRBV6-1
CASSGPLAGGPYEQYF
TGTGCCAGCAGTGGTCCTCTAGCGGGAGGGCCCTACGAGCAGTACTTC
>-|TRBJ2-2|TRBD1|TRBV29-1
CSGIRGLGTGELFF
TGCAGCGGGATCAGGGGGTTAGGCACCGGGGAGCTGTTTTTT
>-|TRBJ2-2|TRBD1|TRBV5-1
CASSFRTGNTGELFF
TGCGCCAGCAGCTTCCGGACAGGAAACACCGGGGAGCTGTTTTTT
>-|TRBJ2-7|-|TRBV28
CASSLAGPPYEQYF
TGTGCCAGCAGTTTGGCGGGGCCGCCCTACGAGCAGTACTTC
>-|TRBJ1-4|-|TRBV6-7
CASSYLPPQEYEKLFF
TGTGCCAGCAGTTACTTACCTCCCCAGGAATATGAAAAACTGTTTTTT
>-|TRBJ2-7|-|TRBV20-1
CSAAPHEQYF
TGCAGTGCCGCTCCCCACGAGCAGTACTTC
>-|TRBJ2-5|-|TRBV7-9
CASSLRAGQQETQYF
TGTGCCAGCAGCCTTCGTGCAGGGCAACAAGAGACCCAGTACTTC
>-|TRBJ2-1|-|TRBV10-1
CASRTPCHNEQFF
TGCGCCAGCCGGACTCCCTGCCACAATGAGCAGTTCTTC
>-|TRBJ1-5|-|TRBV27
CASSLSGGSSNQPQHF
TGTGCCAGCAGTTTATCGGGGGGTTCTAGCAATCAGCCCCAGCATTTT
>once|TRBJ1-5|-|TRBV12-5
CASGLGGKGPQHF
TGTGCTAGTGGTTTGGGAGGGAAGGGACCCCAGCATTTT
>-|TRBJ1-3|TRBD1|TRBV9
CASARGPAGNTIYF
TGTGCCAGCGCTAGGGGGCCGGCTGGAAACACCATATATTTT
>-|TRBJ1-2|-|TRBV28
CASSPGQSYGYTF
TGTGCCAGCAGTCCCGGACAGAGTTATGGCTACACCTTC
>-|TRBJ2-5|TRBD2|TRBV25-1
CASSETGRGIGETQYF
TGTGCCAGCAGTGAAACCGGGAGGGGGATAGGAGAGACCCAGTACTTC
>-|TRBJ2-6|-|TRBV27
CASSLVYGANVLTF
TGTGCCAGCAGTTTAGTGTACGGGGCCAACGTCCTGACTTTC
>-|TRBJ2-3|TRBD1|TRBV14
CASSPGQGNTQYF
TGTGCCAGCAGCCCTGGACAGGGGAATACGCAGTATTTT
>few|TRBJ1-1|TRBD1|TRBV19
CASSTNYRGLVEAFF
TGTGCCAGTAGTACTAACTACAGGGGGCTTGTTGAAGCTTTCTTT
>once|TRBJ1-2|-|TRBV6-6
CASRNGGGYTF
TGTGCCAGCAGGAATGGGGGTGGCTACACCTTC
>-|TRBJ2-5|-|TRBV7-2
CASSWGSGGETQYF
TGTGCCAGCAGCTGGGGGTCTGGCGGAGAGACCCAGTACTTC
>-|TRBJ1-1|-|TRBV4-1
CASSQMGAMGTEAFF
TGCGCCAGCAGCCAAATGGGGGCTATGGGCACTGAAGCTTTCTTT
>once|TRBJ2-2|-|TRBV2
CASSERTVGELFF
TGTGCCAGCAGTGAAAGGACGGTCGGGGAGCTGTTTTTT
>-|TRBJ2-5|-|TRBV5-1
CASSLVGFGETQYF
TGCGCCAGCAGCTTGGTTGGGTTCGGTGAGACCCAGTACTTC
>once|TRBJ2-4|TRBD2|TRBV18
CASSITAGGPTDIQYF
TGTGCCAGCTCTATTACAGCGGGAGGGCCTACAGACATTCAGTACTTC
>-|TRBJ2-7|TRBD2|TRBV4-3
CASSQDATSGRDSYEQYF
TGCGCCAGCAGCCAAGACGCAACTAGCGGGAGGGACTCCTACGAGCAGTACTTC
>-|TRBJ2-4|TRBD1|TRBV29-1
CSVRDRLAKNIQYF
TGCAGCGTCCGGGACAGGTTAGCGAAAAACATTCAGTACTTC
>-|TRBJ1-4|TRBD1|TRBV15
CATSTGTGNPWTEKLFF
TGTGCCACCAGCACCGGGACAGGGAACCCTTGGACTGAAAAACTGTTTTTT
>-|TRBJ2-5|TRBD2|TRBV18
CASSRTSGTLETQYF
TGTGCCAGCTCAAGGACTAGCGGGACCCTAGAGACCCAGTACTTC
>once|TRBJ1-1|-|TRBV6-5
CASSYEGPNTEAFF
TGTGCCAGCAGTTACGAGGGACCGAACACTGAAGCTTTCTTT
>-|TRBJ2-3|-|TRBV6-1
CASSDSTGLLRDTQYF
TGTGCCAGCAGTGATTCGACGGGACTGCTTCGGGATACGCAGTATTTT
>-|TRBJ2-7|-|TRBV12-2
CASRLKRPGQGASAEQYF
TGTGCAAGTCGCTTAAAGCGGCCGGGACAGGGGGCATCCGCCGAGCAGTACTTC
>-|TRBJ2-5|TRBD1|TRBV5-6
CASNHLRGLQETQYF
TGTGCCAGCAACCATCTCAGGGGGCTACAAGAGACCCAGTACTTC
>-|TRBJ1-2|-|TRBV28
CASSFSQAANYGYTF
TGTGCCAGCAGTTTCTCCCAGGCCGCTAACTATGGCTACACCTTC
>-|TRBJ1-4|TRBD1|TRBV12-5
CASAQGVVEKLFF
TGTGCTAGTGCCCAGGGGGTTGTGGAAAAACTGTTTTTT
>-|TRBJ2-1|TRBD2|TRBV4-3
CASSQASLAGGSISNNEQFF
TGCGCCAGCAGCCAAGCCTCGTTAGCGGGAGGCTCTATCTCGAACAATGAGCAGTTCTTC
>once|TRBJ2-5|-|TRBV28
CASSLSKPPETQYF
TGTGCCAGCAGTTTATCGAAACCCCCAGAGACCCAGTACTTC
>-|TRBJ2-3|TRBD2|TRBV7-7
CAIFHPREGLADTQYF
TGTGCCATCTTCCACCCCCGGGAGGGCCTTGCAGATACGCAGTATTTT
>once|TRBJ2-7|-|TRBV16
CASSQGSIEFSYEQYF
TGTGCCAGCAGCCAAGGCTCAATTGAGTTCTCCTACGAGCAGTACTTC
>-|TRBJ1-1|-|TRBV9
CASSFSGKLNTEAFF
TGTGCCAGCAGCTTCTCAGGGAAGCTGAACACTGAAGCTTTCTTT
>-|TRBJ2-7|-|TRBV21-1
CASSKGSRGGRRYEQYF
TGTGCCAGCAGCAAAGGGTCTCGGGGGGGTCGGAGGTACGAGCAGTACTTC
>few|TRBJ2-7|-|TRBV10-1
CASSEVSSYEQYF
TGCGCCAGCAGTGAGGTTAGTAGCTACGAGCAGTACTTC
>-|TRBJ2-2|TRBD2|TRBV15
CATSELAGDYTGELFF
TGTGCCACCAGCGAGCTAGCGGGAGACTATACCGGGGAGCTGTTTTTT
>once|TRBJ1-2|-|TRBV29-1
CSVPGRVRGGFYGYTF
TGCAGCGTTCCTGGGAGAGTCAGGGGTGGATTCTATGGCTACACCTTC
>-|TRBJ1-1|-|TRBV28
CASSPQSTEAFF
TGTGCCAGCAGTCCCCAAAGCACTGAAGCTTTCTTT
>-|TRBJ2-1|TRBD2|TRBV13
CASSPQGTSGSSEQFF
TGTGCCAGCAGCCCACAAGGGACTAGCGGGAGTTCTGAGCAGTTCTTC
>-|TRBJ2-7|-|TRBV7-9
CASSPSGGLASYEQYF
TGTGCCAGCAGCCCTTCGGGGGGCCTTGCCTCCTACGAGCAGTACTTC
>-|TRBJ2-7|-|TRBV15
CATSRGPYEQYF
TGTGCCACCAGCCGTGGTCCCTACGAGCAGTACTTC